This T cell receptor (beta chain) came from a study of blood T cell repertoires in COVID-19. Study-level background: Nucleic acid was either cDNA or gDNA, and it came from T cells, B-cell-depleted T cells, or PBMCs.

J gave up 2 bases and V 4 bases, and 5 bases lay outside the gene matches. The CDR3 length is 14 residues. Germline V CDR1 and CDR2: SGHTA, FQGNSA. Repertoires were generated with immunoSEQ multiplex PCR, while TCRdb's copy carries only in-frame clones and drops some. Of roughly 220,000 clones listed, around 89% are singletons. The receptor was isolated from a man younger than 40 who had been exposed to COVID-19. The material sequenced was PBMCs or T cells enriched from blood (not recorded which). The chain employs TRBV7-2 and TRBJ2-7; 7 positions match TRBD1. This chain's CDR3 is CASSYETGPYEQYF. DNA for the CDR3: TGTGCCAGCAGCTACGAGACAGGGCCCTACGAGCAGTACTTC.